These 15 T cell receptor beta chains originate from one sample sequenced in a study of cytomegalovirus exposure and HLA in healthy donors. Researchers ran the PCR with 60 Vbeta and 13 Jbeta primers. The assay was immunoSEQ multiplex PCR, and TCRdb's table has in-frame clones only and misses some. The repertoire has under 110,000 clones, 75% of them found once; the top ten carry over 9.5%. Specimen: PBMCs. Every receptor here comes from a man aged 45-65 years in good health and CMV-seronegative.

This sequence joins TRBV6-5 and TRBJ2-1; D unclear. The germline V gene has CDR1 MNHEY and CDR2 SVGAGI. This CDR3 region has 13 residues. Trimming stripped 6 bases from V and 7 bases from J, with 13 bases between. CDR3 DNA sequence: TGTGCCAGCAGGGTCCTAGTCTCTAATGAGCAGTTCTTC. It specifies CASRVLVSNEQFF.

The chain links TRBV5-1 to TRBJ2-5, with 8 bases identical to TRBD1. CDR3 length: 13 residues. The J segment lost 1 base and the V segment lost 5 bases, leaving 1 base of the junction unmatched. In germline, CDR1 is SGHRS, CDR2 YFSETQ. The CDR3 here is CASRGQVQETQYF. In DNA, the CDR3 is TGCGCCAGCAGGGGACAGGTCCAAGAGACCCAGTACTTC.

The chain is built from TRBV27 and TRBJ2-5; possibly TRBD1 for D (5 bases). Trimming left V 4 bases short and J 1 base short, with 28 bases between. The CDR3 length is 20 residues. The V gene's germline CDR1 is MNHEY and CDR2 SMNVEV (reference sequence). Written as DNA, the CDR3 is TGTGCCAGCAGTTCCGGCCCCGGGCAGGGCGAATACCCATCCCAAGAGACCCAGTACTTC. Its translation: CASSSGPGQGEYPSQETQYF.

V gene TRBV9 combines with J gene TRBJ2-1, with TRBD1 as a possible D gene (5 bases). The V and J ends lost 0 bases and 2 bases respectively, with 9 bases between them. The germline gives CDR1 SGDLS, CDR2 YYNGEE. The CDR3 consists of 15 residues. The CDR3 DNA reads as TGTGCCAGCAGCGTAGTGACAGATACCTACAATGAGCAGTTCTTC. Protein: CASSVVTDTYNEQFF.

The chain couples TRBV11-3 to TRBJ2-1; 8 positions match TRBD2. The CDR3 sequence is 14 residues long. Germline V lookup: CDR1 SGHNT, CDR2 YENEEA. V trimming: 5 bases; J trimming: 5 bases; junction bases outside the gene matches: 5. CDR3 nucleotide sequence: TGTGCCAGCAGCCCGGGGGGGGGCGACAATGAGCAGTTCTTC. Translated, it gives CASSPGGGDNEQFF.

V is TRBV7-9 and J is TRBJ2-3; D is uncertain. In germline, CDR1 is SEHNR, CDR2 FQNEAQ (reference sequence). Trimming pared 7 bases from V and 6 bases from J, leaving 26 bases between. The CDR3 extends over 17 amino acids. The CDR3 DNA reads TGTGCCAGCACCTCCTACTCCGGGTCCCTGCTTGTGGATACGCAGTATTTT. Protein sequence: CASTSYSGSLLVDTQYF. The full variable domain, its missing parts supplied by reference TRBV7-9 and TRBJ2-3, is DTGVSQNPRHKITKRGQNVTFRCDPISEHNRLYWYRQTLGQGPEFLTYFQNEAQLEKSRLLSDRFSAERPKGSFSTLEIQRTEQGDSAMYLCASTSYSGSLLVDTQYFGPGTRLTVL.

The chain links TRBV5-1 to TRBJ2-1; unclear D gene. Germline V gene data show CDR1 as SGHRS and CDR2 as YFSETQ. The V and J ends lost 5 bases and 7 bases respectively, with 16 bases between them. The CDR3 length is 14 residues. DNA for the CDR3: TGCGCCAGCAGTTTTCATAACAGTAGGAATGAGCAGTTCTTC. Translation gives CASSFHNSRNEQFF.

V gene TRBV19 combines with J gene TRBJ1-5; possibly TRBD1 for D (5 bases). With 6 bases removed from V and 9 bases from J, the gap between germline ends came to 9 bases. Germline-derived CDR1 and CDR2 are LNHDA and SQIVND (reference sequence). The CDR3 totals 11 residues. In nucleotides, the CDR3 is TGTGCCAGTAGCGGGGGAAGGCCCCAGCATTTT. This translates into CASSGGRPQHF.

CDR3 region: CASSGREASSYNEQFF. For the CDR3, the DNA is TGTGCCAGCAGTGGGCGGGAGGCGAGCTCCTACAATGAGCAGTTCTTC. The rearrangement uses TRBV27 and TRBJ2-1; 8 bases are a match to TRBD2. The germline V gene encodes CDR1 MNHEY and CDR2 SMNVEV (reference sequence). Unmatched junction bases numbered 6, after V lost 5 bases and J lost 0 bases. CDR3 length: 16 amino acids.

This clone was counted once. The CDR3 is CASRARALVPGTGELFF. CDR3 bases: TGTGCCAGCAGGGCAAGGGCACTCGTTCCGGGGACCGGGGAGCTGTTTTTT. This chain connects TRBV2 to TRBJ2-2; possibly TRBD2 for D (5 bases). The V gene lost 6 bases and the J gene lost 5 bases, with 22 bases spanning the gap. Germline CDR1 SNHLY, CDR2 FYNNEI. The CDR3 length is 17 residues.

The chain couples TRBV4-1 to TRBJ2-1; 7 nucleotides agree with TRBD1. Germline CDR1 is MGHRA and CDR2 is YSYEKL. The CDR3 sequence is 13 residues long. J was trimmed by 10 bases and V by 0 bases; bases with no gene match: 3. The CDR3 DNA is TGCGCCAGCAGCCAAGAGCCCAGGGGGGAGCAGTTCTTC. Protein product: CASSQEPRGEQFF.

The chain joins TRBV6-1 to TRBJ1-1, with a tentative D call TRBD1 (5 bases). The germline V gene has CDR1 MNHNS and CDR2 SASEGT. V dropped 3 bases and J dropped 4 bases, with 12 bases sitting between them. This CDR3 has 14 amino acids. The CDR3 reads CASSDWGGSTEAFF. The CDR3 DNA sequence: TGTGCCAGCAGTGATTGGGGGGGGAGCACTGAAGCTTTCTTT.

CDR3 sequence reads: CASSHGLAYEQFF. DNA of the CDR3: TGCGCCAGCAGCCATGGACTAGCTTATGAGCAGTTCTTC. The chain recombines TRBV4-3 with TRBJ2-1, with TRBD2 identical over 8 bases. The junction had 3 bases not matched to a gene; V was cut back by 3 bases and J by 8 bases. The length of the CDR3 is 13 residues. Germline assignment: CDR1 LGHNA and CDR2 YSLEER.

A note on this clone: Other DNA sequences of this sample code for an identical CDR3. V is TRBV5-6 and J is TRBJ2-5, with TRBD1 identical over 9 bases. The J call may be mistaken, given a closer DNA end match to TRBJ2-7. This CDR3 comprises 15 residues. Germline V gene lookup returns CDR1 SGHDT and CDR2 YYEEEE. CDR3 protein: CASSLTGTGIYEQYF. CDR3 nucleotide sequence: TGTGCCAGCAGCTTGACCGGGACAGGGATTTACGAGCAGTACTTC.

The chain links TRBV2 to TRBJ1-3; 7 bases align to TRBD1. CDR1 SNHLY and CDR2 FYNNEI come from the germline V gene. V lost 7 bases, J lost 0 bases, and 12 bases stayed unmatched. CDR3 length: 17 residues. This CDR3 reads CASTQRGQTISGNTIYF. The CDR3 nucleotides are TGTGCCAGCACCCAAAGGGGACAGACGATCTCTGGAAACACCATATATTTT.